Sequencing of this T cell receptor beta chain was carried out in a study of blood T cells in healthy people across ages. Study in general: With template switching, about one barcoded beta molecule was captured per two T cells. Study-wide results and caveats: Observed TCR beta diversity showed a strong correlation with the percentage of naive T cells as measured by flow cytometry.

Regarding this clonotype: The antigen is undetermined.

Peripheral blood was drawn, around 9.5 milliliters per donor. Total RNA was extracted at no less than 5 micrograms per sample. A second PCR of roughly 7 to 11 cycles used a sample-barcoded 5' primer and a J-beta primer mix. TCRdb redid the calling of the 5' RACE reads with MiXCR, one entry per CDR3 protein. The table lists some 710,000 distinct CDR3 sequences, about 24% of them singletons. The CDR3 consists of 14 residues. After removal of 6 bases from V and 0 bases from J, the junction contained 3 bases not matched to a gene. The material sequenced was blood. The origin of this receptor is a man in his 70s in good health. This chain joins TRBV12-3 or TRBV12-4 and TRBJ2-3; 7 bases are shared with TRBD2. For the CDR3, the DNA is TGTGCCAGCAGGTGGCGGGGGAGCACAGATACGCAGTATTTT. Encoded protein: CASRWRGSTDTQYF.